The next 21 T cell receptor beta chains were all read from a single sample in a study of identifying expanded T cells in peripheral blood. Assay used: immunoSEQ multiplex PCR; TCRdb lists only in-frame clones, some missing. The sample carries roughly 63,000 clones, approximately 80% recorded once. Source material: blood. The receptors come from a person aged 18 to 70 in good health.

This chain uses TRBV9 with TRBJ2-7, with TRBD2 matching over 8 bases. The V gene's germline CDR1 is SGDLS and CDR2 YYNGEE. The length of the CDR3 is 17 residues. V shed 3 bases, J shed 3 bases, and the junction held 14 bases outside the gene matches. The CDR3 sequence is CASSAPGGGGRLYEQYF. The CDR3 DNA reads as TGTGCCAGCAGCGCCCCCGGGGGCGGGGGGCGACTCTACGAGCAGTACTTC.

The chain recombines TRBV2 with TRBJ1-2, with 7 bases matching TRBD1. J gave up 8 bases and V 6 bases, and 9 bases lay outside the gene matches. This CDR3 spans 13 amino acids. Germline V CDR1 and CDR2: SNHLY, FYNNEI. CDR3 nucleotide sequence: TGTGCCAGCAGGAGATCCACAGGGGAAGGCTACACCTTC. This gives the protein CASRRSTGEGYTF.

In this sample, this clone turned up a few times. The chain couples TRBV19 to TRBJ1-5; D uncertain. The CDR3 runs to 13 residues. CDR1 and CDR2 (germline): LNHDA, SQIVND (reference sequence). The germline V and J ends were trimmed by 7 bases and 7 bases, with 14 bases remaining between them. The CDR3 spells CASTWGSRQPQHF. The CDR3 region has the DNA TGTGCCAGTACTTGGGGATCGAGGCAGCCCCAGCATTTT.

This clone appeared once. The chain joins TRBV27 to TRBJ1-3, with no clear D. Germline CDR1 reads MNHEY; CDR2 reads SMNVEV (reference sequence). The ends were cut back, 6 bases at V and 6 bases at J, with 24 bases in the middle. This CDR3 comprises 17 residues. The CDR3 reads CASSQTPIPHSKNTIYF. In nucleotides, the CDR3 is TGTGCCAGCAGCCAAACCCCAATACCACACTCGAAAAACACCATATATTTT.

The chain uses TRBV29-1 and TRBJ1-1; unclear D gene. In germline, CDR1 is SQVTM, CDR2 ANQGSEA. Between the trimmed V and J ends, which lost 1 base and 0 bases, there was a span of 9 bases. The CDR3 runs to 14 residues. The CDR3 region has the DNA TGCAGCGTTGAAGGTTACCCAATGAACACTGAAGCTTTCTTT. This sequence encodes CSVEGYPMNTEAFF.

This clone was counted only a few times. The V and J genes are TRBV19 and TRBJ1-5; 7 bases agree with TRBD1. V was clipped by 4 bases and J by 0 bases; unmatched bases: 6. This CDR3 has 16 amino acids. CDR1 and CDR2 (germline): LNHDA, SQIVND (reference sequence). Written as DNA, the CDR3 is TGTGCCAGTAGTAGAGGACAGGCTAATAGCAATCAGCCCCAGCATTTT. Translation: CASSRGQANSNQPQHF.

The CDR3 loop is CASSTKTGISSGNTIYF. CDR3 DNA: TGTGCCAGCAGCACAAAAACGGGGATTTCCTCTGGAAACACCATATATTTT. The chain links TRBV21-1 to TRBJ1-3. TRBV21-1 represents a pseudogene. This CDR3 contains 17 residues.

This clone came up a few times. The chain recombines TRBV7-3 with TRBJ1-1, with D possibly TRBD1 on 6 matching bases. CDR1 is SGHTA and CDR2 is FQGTGA in the germline V gene. The CDR3 covers 15 residues. V gave up 0 bases and J gave up 4 bases, with 12 bases separating them. Written as DNA, the CDR3 is TGTGCCAGCAGCTTAACCCTAGGGGGAACCACTGAAGCTTTCTTT. Its translation: CASSLTLGGTTEAFF.

This clone was seen a few times. V usage is TRBV11-2 and J usage is TRBJ1-2; 8 bases map to TRBD1. Unmatched junction bases numbered 3, after V lost 2 bases and J lost 7 bases. Germline V lookup: CDR1 SGHAT, CDR2 FQNNGV. This CDR3 has 13 amino acids. Here the CDR3 reads CASSLQGAGGYTF. Here the CDR3 DNA reads TGTGCCAGCAGCTTACAGGGGGCAGGTGGCTACACCTTC.

The chain employs TRBV9 and TRBJ2-7; D is possibly TRBD1 (5 bases). CDR1 and CDR2 from the germline V gene are SGDLS and YYNGEE. Trimming took 2 bases from V and 5 from J, leaving 11 bases between them. There are 13 residues in the CDR3. The CDR3 DNA sequence: TGTGCCAGCAGCGTTTCAGGGTTCGACGAGCAGTACTTC. Its translation is CASSVSGFDEQYF.

This chain uses TRBV10-2 with TRBJ1-5; D is ambiguous. The CDR3 covers 12 residues. Trimming left V 6 bases short and J 0 bases short, with 3 bases between. The V gene's germline CDR1 is WSHSY and CDR2 SAAADI. CDR3 nucleotide sequence: TGCGCCAGCAGCAATAGCAATCAGCCCCAGCATTTT. Amino acids: CASSNSNQPQHF.

V usage is TRBV5-1 and J usage is TRBJ2-3; 9 positions agree with TRBD2. The CDR3 consists of 16 residues. Germline V lookup: CDR1 SGHRS, CDR2 YFSETQ. V lost 0 bases and J lost 3; bases outside the gene matches: 5. In nucleotides, the CDR3 is TGCGCCAGCAGCTTGGATGCGGGGGGGCCTACAGATACGCAGTATTTT. As protein: CASSLDAGGPTDTQYF.

This chain joins TRBV19 and TRBJ2-7, with TRBD1 matching over 7 bases. Germline values: CDR1 LNHDA, CDR2 SQIVND (reference sequence). Losses at the gene ends were 10 bases for V and 6 bases for J; bases not matched to a gene: 12. The CDR3 is 13 amino acids. CDR3 sequence reads: CATASQGSGEQYF. The CDR3 DNA sequence: TGTGCCACCGCCTCACAGGGGTCAGGCGAGCAGTACTTC.

The V call is TRBV6-6, the J call TRBJ2-1, with no clear D. V lost 3 bases to trimming and J lost 0 bases, with 9 bases between them. This CDR3 is built from 15 residues. Per the germline V gene, CDR1 is MNHNY and CDR2 is SVGAGI (reference sequence). The CDR3 region is CASSYSSDSYNEQFF. CDR3 nucleotides: TGTGCCAGCAGTTATTCCAGTGACTCCTACAATGAGCAGTTCTTC.

The V call is TRBV5-1, the J call TRBJ2-1; TRBD1 matches 11 bases. The CDR3 is made up of 17 amino acids. CDR1 is SGHRS, CDR2 YFSETQ, per germline. V trimming: 0 bases; J trimming: 0 bases; junction bases outside the gene matches: 2. In DNA, the CDR3 is TGCGCCAGCAGCTTGGACGGACAGGGGGCCTCCTACAATGAGCAGTTCTTC. It specifies CASSLDGQGASYNEQFF.

CDR3 loop: CASSLAGAGKGGELFF. Here the CDR3 DNA reads TGTGCCAGCAGCCTTGCCGGCGCCGGCAAAGGAGGGGAGCTGTTTTTT. V gene TRBV5-6 combines with J gene TRBJ2-2, with D unclear. The ends were cut back, 4 bases at V and 8 bases at J, with 21 bases in the middle. The germline CDR1 and CDR2 sequences are SGHDT and YYEEEE. This CDR3 is built from 16 residues.

This clone was observed a few times. The gene calls are TRBV11-2 and TRBJ1-2; TRBD1 might be the D (5 bases). The germline V and J ends were trimmed by 2 bases and 2 bases, with 9 bases remaining between them. CDR1 and CDR2 from the germline V gene are SGHAT and FQNNGV. This CDR3 is built from 14 residues. The CDR3 reads CASSLSWGNYGYTF. In DNA form, the CDR3 reads TGTGCCAGCAGCTTAAGTTGGGGGAACTATGGCTACACCTTC.

This chain joins TRBV30 and TRBJ1-2; D uncertain. CDR3 size: 11 residues. With 2 bases removed from V and 9 bases from J, the gap between germline ends came to 10 bases. Germline V gene sequence: CDR1 GTSNPN, CDR2 SVGIG (reference sequence). CDR3 protein: CAWSTVVRYTF. The CDR3 DNA is TGTGCCTGGAGTACGGTAGTCCGCTACACCTTC.

This clone was seen more than once but under ten times. The chain is built from TRBV18 and TRBJ2-7; D gene unclear. The V and J ends lost 0 bases and 6 bases respectively, with 9 bases between them. Germline CDR1 is KGHSH and CDR2 is LQKENI. This CDR3 is built from 13 residues. The CDR3 nucleotides read TGTGCCAGCTCACCACCGGGAAGAGCCGAGCAGTACGTC. This translates into CASSPPGRAEQYV.

Written as DNA, the CDR3 is TGCGCCAGCAGCAGCGGACCCCAAGTGATAGATACGCAGTATTTT. Translated: CASSSGPQVIDTQYF. The chain joins TRBV5-1 to TRBJ2-3, with D maybe TRBD2 (5 bases). The CDR3 totals 15 residues. With 4 bases removed from V and 5 bases from J, the gap between germline ends came to 17 bases. The V gene's germline CDR1 is SGHRS and CDR2 YFSETQ.

The chain links TRBV5-6 to TRBJ2-5; 9 nucleotides align to TRBD1. The J segment lost 4 bases and the V segment lost 2 bases, leaving 6 bases of the junction unmatched. This CDR3 region has 15 residues. The germline V gene encodes CDR1 SGHDT and CDR2 YYEEEE. CDR3 sequence reads: CASSFGQGRGETQYF. The CDR3 DNA follows: TGTGCCAGCAGCTTTGGACAGGGGAGAGGAGAGACCCAGTACTTC.